This T cell receptor beta chain was sequenced during a study of siplizumab effects on memory and regulatory T cells. Losses at the gene ends were 5 bases for V and 6 bases for J; bases not matched to a gene: 12. Germline CDR1 reads SNHLY; CDR2 reads FYNNEI. This CDR3 is built from 16 residues. Study findings and constraints: Siplizumab conditions gave an average of about 62% Treg-derived mappable alloreactive CD4+ clones, versus about 30% for controls.

Of note for this clone: The antigen is undetermined.

Assay used: immunoSEQ multiplex PCR; TCRdb lists only in-frame clones, some missing. The sample lists more than 85,000 clones, about 92% occurring once. Sequencing input: CD4+ T cells sorted from blood. The sequence came from a human donor in good health. The chain joins TRBV2 to TRBJ2-2; TRBD2 aligns across 7 bases. The CDR3 nucleotides read TGTGCCAGCAGTCCCATCACCTTTGGACTAGCCGGGGAGCTGTTTTTT. Amino acids: CASSPITFGLAGELFF. Using reference TRBV2 and TRBJ2-2 for the parts outside the CDR3, the full variable domain is EPEVTQTPSHQVTQMGQEVILRCVPISNHLYFYWYRQILGQKVEFLVSFYNNEISEKSEIFDDQFSVERPDGSNFTLKIRSTKLEDSAMYFCASSPITFGLAGELFFGEGSRLTVL.